One T cell receptor (beta chain) is described in this entry. Its target is unknown. Measured with immunoSEQ multiplex PCR; TCRdb has only the in-frame clones, and not every one. The data hold under 150,000 clones, with approximately 87% observed a single time. The data derive from a study of T cell responses to AZD1222 COVID-19 vaccine. Overall study results and limits: Baseline serostatus was positive in only a handful of AZD1222 recipients. Repertoire sampling happened only post peak T cell response.

Second doses that came at about 4 or about 12 weeks were put together. CDR3 length: 16 residues. Germline-derived CDR1 and CDR2 are SGHTS and YDEGEE. Germline trimming cut 4 bases from V and 7 bases from J; bases unmatched to any gene: 11. The chain has TRBV5-8 and TRBJ1-5; 10 nucleotides match TRBD1. The sequence was obtained from an adult who received the AZD1222 COVID-19 vaccine. The sample was peripheral blood, taken 28 days after the second AZD1222 dose. This CDR3 reads CASSRGDRGSGQPQHF. CDR3 bases: TGTGCCAGCAGCCGGGGGGACAGGGGCTCGGGGCAGCCCCAGCATTTT. The full variable domain, in which reference TRBV5-8 and TRBJ1-5 provide the parts outside the CDR3, is EAGVTQSPTHLIKTRGQQATLRCSPISGHTSVYWYQQALGLGLQFLLWYDEGEERNRGNFPPRFSGRQFPNYSSELNVNALELEDSALYLCASSRGDRGSGQPQHFGDGTRLSIL.